A selection of T cell receptor beta chains follows, all from one sample in a study of blood T cells in healthy people across ages. TCRdb re-analysed the 5' RACE reads in MiXCR, keeping a single row per CDR3 protein. The data show hundreds of thousands of distinct CDR3 sequences, approximately 30% seen once. The material sequenced was blood. These receptors all come from a woman at least 80 years old in good health. Each CDR3 is given with its conserved first and last residue. Fields, in order: V gene, clone size, CDR3 protein. The size of a clone is reported for some rows only, either as once, few or many, or as a class for expanded clones.

>TRBV5-1|many
CASSLGHDTEAFF
>TRBV4-1|few
CASSQDGTGNTEAFF
>TRBV20-1|many
CSAYLSGGSHNEQFF
>TRBV7-2|many
CASSLGIGEQYF
>TRBV5-1|.
CASSFGLAGSIGYNEQYF
>TRBV5-1|many
CASTRGSGGPLNEQFF
>TRBV12-3/TRBV12-4|few
CASASADTQYF
>TRBV6-4|.
CASSDTSGERTDTQYF
>TRBV7-2|many
CASSLLAGGYRNEQFF
>TRBV20-1|many
CSARLATPNNEQFF
>TRBV7-2|.
CASSFSSTEAFF
>TRBV20-1|many
CSARDWAGMTEQFF
>TRBV6-1|.
CASSESTGTHQPQHF
>TRBV20-1|many
CSAIAHNEQFF
>TRBV27|many
CASSFIFGTGREKLFF
>TRBV19|few
CASSIDHRTMTNTEAFF
>TRBV6-6|many
CASSYRAGDNQPQHF
>TRBV7-6|.
CASSLRAAGGGSNQPQHF
>TRBV30|.
CAWSVLDGKLFF
>TRBV5-1|many
CASSPGDLQRYYGYTF
>TRBV5-8|.
CASSLGQVDQETQYF
>TRBV20-1|.
CSADGGQGETQYF
>TRBV28|few
CASSRSRTEAFF
>TRBV15|few
CATSRAPNEKLFF
>TRBV9|once
CASSVGASATFRDEQFF
>TRBV29-1|many
CSVEDRRTGGEKLFF
>TRBV15|many
CATSVIGVQETQYF
>TRBV7-2|many
CASSLFAGGKNEQFF
>TRBV20-1|many
CSAIGTVRGYTF
>TRBV6-2/TRBV6-3|many
CASSSGGTGLAGVNEQFF
>TRBV7-2|few
CASSFYRDQETQYF
>TRBV6-2/TRBV6-3|few
CASSSVSGELFF
>TRBV20-1|many
CSARASTGSGAYEQYF
>TRBV7-2|few
CASSLRGGGAGYEQYF
>TRBV4-2|.
CASSMTKAGGRQFF
>TRBV7-2|many
CASSLLVPNTEAFF
>TRBV6-2/TRBV6-3|many
CASSYLDREETQYF
>TRBV5-1|few
CASRPDNNEQYF
>TRBV6-4|many
CASSARLGGGDEQFF
>TRBV7-2|.
CASSRDISPLHF
>TRBV18|.
CASSLNAGGFTDTQYF
>TRBV6-6|few
CASSRDPPGETQYF
>TRBV20-1|few
CSAAGGRGYGYTF
>TRBV9|many
CASSVVAGGKRGYTF
>TRBV27|.
CASSSSGRYNTEAFF
>TRBV19|few
CASSIGRKANYGYTF
>TRBV5-1|once
CASSLGSTGTQYF
>TRBV15|.
CATSTGQAAGEAFF
>TRBV12-3/TRBV12-4|many
CASTYSTDTQYF
>TRBV7-9|few
CASSSSRSSYNSPLHF
>TRBV5-6|few
CVSSLVGLGGETQYF
>TRBV6-2/TRBV6-3|.
CAKDRGRAEQYF
>TRBV30|.
CAWGAAFF
>TRBV15|many
CATSREVNRFTGELFF
>TRBV30|many
CAWSVQALSNQPQHF
>TRBV15|.
CATSSSRGGGYSSFKSSYNSPLHF
>TRBV5-1|few
CASSLGQPVNEKLFF
>TRBV9|.
CASSAPLAGGYEQYF